The next 29 T cell receptor beta chains were all read from a single sample in a study of vaccination and CD4 T cells after COVID-19. Cultured CD4+ T-cell DNA underwent Oncomine TCR Beta short-read sequencing. TCRdb reprocessed the PCR reads via MiXCR and lists one record per CDR3 protein. The sample records over 15,000 distinct CDR3 sequences, around 52% being singletons. Time point of the sample: late sampling 161 to 241 days after vaccination in a few convalescent patients. Treatment described: roughly ten-day PBMC culture with coronavirus spike peptide pools or control peptides (ViraFEST assay). Their antigens are not known. This specimen consisted of CD4+ T cells from blood, cultured in vitro, obtained about 7 months after SARS-CoV-2 vaccination. Receptors were obtained from a human donor who had recovered from COVID-19.

The rearrangement joins TRBV5-1 to TRBJ2-1; D is tentatively TRBD1 or TRBD2 (7 bases each). The CDR3 totals 14 residues. CDR1 and CDR2 (germline): SGHRS, YFSETQ. V gave up 7 bases and J gave up 4 bases, with 15 bases separating them. In DNA form, the CDR3 reads TGCGCCAGCCGTCAGGGGGGGCGGTACAATGAGCAGTTCTTC. This encodes CASRQGGRYNEQFF.

This clonotype was counted a single time. This chain joins TRBV20-1 and TRBJ2-7; TRBD2 is a possible D gene (5 bases). Germline V gene sequence: CDR1 DFQATT, CDR2 SNEGSKA (reference sequence). V lost 3 bases and J lost 3, with 9 bases in between. The CDR3 covers 12 residues. The CDR3 sequence is CSASRGVYEQYF. The CDR3 nucleotides read TGCAGTGCTAGTCGGGGAGTCTACGAGCAGTACTTC.

V is TRBV19 and J is TRBJ1-1; no firm D call. Germline V gene data show CDR1 as LNHDA and CDR2 as SQIVND (reference sequence). Trimming removed 4 bases at V and 11 bases at J, with 17 bases between. There are 13 residues in the CDR3. The CDR3 loop is CASSNLDFLGAFF. DNA of the CDR3: TGTGCCAGTAGTAACCTGGACTTTTTAGGCGCTTTCTTT.

The V call is TRBV6-1, the J call TRBJ2-7, with TRBD2 identical over 7 bases. V lost 3 bases to trimming and J lost 7 bases; unmatched junction nucleotides: 6. The CDR3 extends over 13 amino acids. The germline CDR1 and CDR2 sequences are MNHNS and SASEGT. The CDR3 here is CASSEAGAQEQYF. CDR3 sequence (DNA): TGTGCCAGCAGTGAGGCGGGAGCGCAGGAGCAGTACTTC.

This chain joins TRBV7-9 and TRBJ1-1; 7 positions match TRBD1. The CDR3 runs 16 residues. Trimming at V came to 5 bases and at J to 2 bases, leaving 11 bases not matched to a gene. Germline CDR1 SEHNR, CDR2 FQNEAQ (reference sequence). The CDR3 region has the DNA TGTGCCAGCAGCATAGGGGGCCCAAGGGGAAACACTGAAGCTTTCTTT. Translation gives CASSIGGPRGNTEAFF.

In this sample, this clonotype turned up a few times. The chain is built from TRBV15 and TRBJ2-5; D remains unclear. Germline V gene data show CDR1 as LNHNV and CDR2 as YYDKDF (reference sequence). The CDR3 is 13 amino acids. V lost 5 bases, J lost 5 bases, and 12 bases lay in between. CDR3 amino acids: CATSWVDGETQYF. CDR3 nucleotides: TGTGCCACCAGCTGGGTCGACGGGGAGACCCAGTACTTC. The whole variable domain, remainder taken from reference TRBV15 and TRBJ2-5, is DAMVIQNPRYQVTQFGKPVTLSCSQTLNHNVMYWYQQKSSQAPKLLFHYYDKDFNNEADTPDNFQSRRPNTSFCFLDIRSPGLGDTAMYLCATSWVDGETQYFGPGTRLLVL.

The sample holds a few counts of this clonotype. The V call is TRBV27, the J call TRBJ1-2, with 11 bases matching TRBD1. From germline, CDR1 is MNHEY and CDR2 SMNVEV (reference sequence). There are 16 residues in the CDR3. V gave up 6 bases and J gave up 7 bases; unmatched junction bases: 13. CDR3: CASRRTGQGALSGYTF. The CDR3 DNA follows: TGTGCCAGCAGGCGGACAGGACAGGGGGCCCTCTCTGGCTACACCTTC.

This chain joins TRBV27 and TRBJ1-1, with D perhaps matching TRBD1 (6 bases). CDR1 is MNHEY and CDR2 is SMNVEV in the germline V gene (reference sequence). The CDR3 consists of 16 residues. The V and J ends lost 5 bases and 4 bases respectively, with 20 bases between them. For the CDR3, the DNA is TGTGCCAGCAGTCCTCCGGGCGGGGGGCCAGGCACTGAAGCTTTCTTT. This gives the protein CASSPPGGGPGTEAFF.

This clonotype was observed a handful of times. CDR3 amino acids: CASSEIWGGRQETQYF. CDR3 in DNA: TGTGCCAGCAGTGAGATTTGGGGGGGGCGGCAAGAGACCCAGTACTTC. V gene TRBV6-1 combines with J gene TRBJ2-5; the D gene is possibly TRBD2 (7 bases). Trimming took 3 bases from V and 2 from J, leaving 16 bases between them. The CDR3 runs 16 residues. Germline CDR1 reads MNHNS; CDR2 reads SASEGT.

There are a few counts of this clonotype. The CDR3 bases are TGTGCCAGCAGTCAGACAGGGTTAGGAAACACCATATATTTT. Translation gives CASSQTGLGNTIYF. This sequence joins TRBV7-8 and TRBJ1-3, with 7 bases lining up with TRBD1. The CDR3 loop spans 14 amino acids. Germline V gene lookup returns CDR1 SGHVS and CDR2 FQNEAQ. V gave up 6 bases and J gave up 4 bases; unmatched junction bases: 6.

The rearrangement joins TRBV18 to TRBJ1-2; no reliable D call. Germline V gene data show CDR1 as KGHSH and CDR2 as LQKENI. The CDR3 has 13 amino acids. Trimming took off 5 bases at V and 4 bases at J, with 11 bases between the two ends. CDR3 in amino acids: CASSIGEAYGYTF. The DNA for the CDR3 is TGTGCCAGCTCAATCGGGGAGGCCTATGGCTACACCTTC.

The V call is TRBV7-2, the J call TRBJ2-7; TRBD2 matches at 8 bases. Per germline, CDR1 SGHTA and CDR2 FQGNSA. With V trimmed by 5 bases and J by 0 bases, 12 bases remained unmatched. The CDR3 has 17 residues. This CDR3 is CASSPDLLSGGSYEQYF. CDR3 sequence (DNA): TGTGCCAGCAGCCCGGACCTACTAAGCGGGGGCTCCTACGAGCAGTACTTC.

The CDR3 sequence: CASSLFGSGLGSNQPQHF. CDR3 nucleotide sequence: TGTGCCAGCAGCTTATTCGGTTCAGGGCTGGGGAGCAATCAGCCCCAGCATTTT. This chain connects TRBV7-6 to TRBJ1-5, with a possible D match to TRBD1 (5 bases). Germline V gene lookup returns CDR1 SGHVS and CDR2 FNYEAQ. V was pared by 2 bases and J by 1 base, with 18 bases between. The CDR3 has 18 residues.

V is TRBV20-1 and J is TRBJ2-1; D not resolved. The CDR3 totals 13 residues. Trimming left V 5 bases short and J 5 bases short, with 13 bases between. Germline values: CDR1 DFQATT, CDR2 SNEGSKA (reference sequence). CDR3 loop: CSASAYSNNEQFF. CDR3 nucleotide sequence: TGCAGTGCTTCTGCCTACTCGAACAATGAGCAGTTCTTC.

V is TRBV24-1 and J is TRBJ2-1; D possibly corresponds to TRBD1 (6 bases). CDR1 is KGHDR, CDR2 SFDVKD, per germline. The V gene lost 4 bases and the J gene lost 0 bases, with 15 bases spanning the gap. There are 17 residues in the CDR3. For the CDR3, the DNA is TGTGCCACCAGTGACCCTAGGACAGAGAGCTCCTACAATGAGCAGTTCTTC. Protein: CATSDPRTESSYNEQFF.

This clonotype showed up just a few times. The chain combines TRBV4-3 with TRBJ2-1; 10 bases align to TRBD2. The J segment lost 6 bases and the V segment lost 2 bases, leaving 7 bases of the junction unmatched. This CDR3 is built from 16 residues. Germline CDR1 is LGHNA and CDR2 is YSLEER. CDR3 protein: CASSQPGLARSNEQFF. The DNA for the CDR3 is TGCGCCAGCAGCCAACCGGGACTAGCGCGGAGCAATGAGCAGTTCTTC.

This chain links TRBV7-2 with TRBJ2-5; D might be TRBD2 (5 bases). This CDR3 spans 16 amino acids. The germline gives CDR1 SGHTA, CDR2 FQGNSA. Trimming removed 3 bases at V and 1 base at J, with 15 bases between. CDR3 region: CASSFTRTRGQETQYF. The CDR3 DNA sequence: TGTGCCAGCAGCTTCACTAGAACACGGGGCCAAGAGACCCAGTACTTC.

This clonotype was counted a few times. This rearrangement joins TRBV27 to TRBJ1-2; D remains ambiguous. Between the trimmed V and J ends, which lost 5 bases and 0 bases, there was a span of 13 bases. The CDR3 is made up of 15 amino acids. Looked up from germline, CDR1 is MNHEY and CDR2 is SMNVEV (reference sequence). CDR3 region: CASSVGRIANYGYTF. Here the CDR3 DNA reads TGTGCCAGCAGTGTGGGGAGGATAGCTAACTATGGCTACACCTTC.

The rearrangement joins TRBV28 to TRBJ1-5; 7 bases are a match to TRBD1. Germline values: CDR1 MDHEN, CDR2 SYDVKM. This CDR3 has 14 amino acids. The CDR3: CALGTAYSNQPQHF. CDR3 coding DNA: TGTGCTTTAGGGACAGCATATAGCAATCAGCCCCAGCATTTT.

Within the sample, this clonotype is medium-sized. The J gene is TRBJ2-5, the V gene TRBV6-2 or TRBV6-3; 10 nucleotides line up with TRBD2. CDR1 and CDR2 from the germline V gene are MNHEY and SVGEGT. This CDR3 has 15 amino acids. V trimming: 2 bases; J trimming: 3 bases; junction bases outside the gene matches: 3. The DNA of the CDR3 is TGTGCCAGCAGTTACCGTCTAGCGGGAGAAGAGACCCAGTACTTC. The encoded protein is CASSYRLAGEETQYF.

The rearrangement uses TRBV2 and TRBJ2-3; either TRBD1 or TRBD2 may fit D (6 bases each). V lost 6 bases and J lost 5, with 21 bases in between. The CDR3 totals 16 residues. CDR1 is SNHLY and CDR2 is FYNNEI in the germline V gene. CDR3 nucleotides: TGTGCCAGCAGGAGATTGTGGGGGGCAGAGGAAGATACGCAGTATTTT. As protein: CASRRLWGAEEDTQYF.

The chain has TRBV15 and TRBJ2-3, with D maybe TRBD2 (5 bases). V lost 0 bases and J 11 bases, leaving 12 bases between the germline ends. The V gene's germline CDR1 is LNHNV and CDR2 YYDKDF (reference sequence). The CDR3 loop spans 13 amino acids. CDR3 nucleotide sequence: TGTGCCACCAGCAGAGATTCTGAGGGCAGGCAGTATTTT. It codes for CATSRDSEGRQYF.

This clonotype appeared a single time. The chain carries TRBV6-2 or TRBV6-3 and TRBJ2-1; TRBD2 matches at 10 bases. The CDR3 extends over 13 amino acids. Germline CDR1 is MNHEY and CDR2 is SVGEGT. J gave up 10 bases and V 7 bases, and 7 bases lay outside the gene matches. DNA for the CDR3: TGTGCCAGCAATAGAGCGGGAGGGGGGGAGCAGTTCTTC. This gives the protein CASNRAGGGEQFF.

V is TRBV7-2 and J is TRBJ1-2; possibly TRBD1 for D (5 bases). V was shortened by 0 bases and J by 1 base, with 6 bases between the two germline ends. Germline CDR1 and CDR2: SGHTA and FQGNSA. The length of the CDR3 is 14 residues. CDR3 DNA sequence: TGTGCCAGCAGCTTAGCTGGGGGTAACTATGGCTACACCTTC. It translates to CASSLAGGNYGYTF.

The chain carries TRBV7-9 and TRBJ2-1; no firm D call. The CDR3 has 13 residues. Trimming took off 1 base at V and 4 bases at J, with 5 bases between the two ends. Germline V gene sequence: CDR1 SEHNR, CDR2 FQNEAQ (reference sequence). CDR3 in DNA: TGTGCCAGCAGCTTAGGGTCGTACAATGAGCAGTTCTTC. Encoded protein: CASSLGSYNEQFF.

The chain combines TRBV7-6 with TRBJ2-7; no definite D call. Trimming cost V 1 base and J 5 bases, with 12 bases left between them. The CDR3 length is 14 residues. The germline V gene encodes CDR1 SGHVS and CDR2 FNYEAQ. CDR3 in amino acids: CASSLGPQDHEQYF. CDR3 nucleotide sequence: TGTGCCAGCAGCTTAGGACCCCAAGACCACGAGCAGTACTTC.

The V and J genes are TRBV20-1 and TRBJ1-2; TRBD1 agrees at 8 bases. This CDR3 contains 14 residues. With V trimmed by 4 bases and J by 3 bases, 7 bases remained unmatched. The germline CDR1 and CDR2 sequences are DFQATT and SNEGSKA (reference sequence). CDR3 residues: CSANPDRDHYGYTF. CDR3 DNA: TGCAGTGCTAACCCGGACAGGGACCACTATGGCTACACCTTC.

V and J are TRBV19 and TRBJ2-3, with 7 bases matching TRBD2. The V segment lost 0 bases and the J segment 4 bases; nucleotides outside the gene matches: 1. The CDR3 sequence is 14 residues long. Germline CDR1 is LNHDA and CDR2 is SQIVND (reference sequence). The DNA for the CDR3 is TGTGCCAGTAGTATAGAGACTAGCTCAGATACGCAGTATTTT. Translating gives CASSIETSSDTQYF.

The chain is built from TRBV20-1 and TRBJ2-1; 7 nucleotides align to TRBD1. Germline V lookup: CDR1 DFQATT, CDR2 SNEGSKA (reference sequence). The CDR3 length is 15 residues. V lost 6 bases to trimming and J lost 5 bases; unmatched junction nucleotides: 13. In nucleotides, the CDR3 is TGCAGTGCCACCGCCCAGGGACAGACAAACAATGAGCAGTTCTTC. Its protein product is CSATAQGQTNNEQFF.